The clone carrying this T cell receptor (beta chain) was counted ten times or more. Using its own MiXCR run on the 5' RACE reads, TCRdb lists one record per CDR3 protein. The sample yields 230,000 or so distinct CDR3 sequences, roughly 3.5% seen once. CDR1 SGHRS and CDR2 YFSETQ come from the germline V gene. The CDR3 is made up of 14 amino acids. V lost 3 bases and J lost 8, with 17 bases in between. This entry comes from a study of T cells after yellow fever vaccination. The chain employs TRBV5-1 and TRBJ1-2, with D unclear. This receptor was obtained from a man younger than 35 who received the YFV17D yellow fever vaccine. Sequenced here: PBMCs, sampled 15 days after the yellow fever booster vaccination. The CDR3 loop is CASSSPPTVQGYTF. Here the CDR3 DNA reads TGCGCCAGCAGCTCGCCACCGACGGTCCAAGGCTACACCTTC.